This T cell receptor beta chain was obtained from a study of CXCR3-negative and CXCR3-positive naive CD8 T cells. About the study: TRB reads totalled about 140 million, about 1.5 +/- 0.3 million per library. Whole-study findings and limits: CXCR3-positive naive cells had more hydrophobic TRB CDR3s than CXCR3-negative naive cells. Memory CD8+ cells showed much lower diversity, while both naive subsets displayed comparably high diversity.

In preparing the TRB cDNA libraries, 5' RACE with UMI labels was used. TCRdb re-called the 5' RACE reads and catalogs CDR3 proteins one per entry, DNA excluded. The sample totals 85,000 to 120,000 distinct CDR3 sequences; its top ten clones hold 0.3% to 0.45%. A remark on this clonotype: Its antigen is as yet unknown.

All CD8+ T cell subsets were sorted in triplicate at 250,000 to 300,000 cells each. Naive CD8+ T cells showed a CD45RO-CCR7+CD27+CD95- phenotype. The receptor's source is a human donor in good health. Some clones in this sample may be carry-over from other donors' samples. The sequenced sample consisted of naive CXCR3+ CD8+ T cells from blood. Subset given: CD45RO-CCR7+CD27+CD95- naive CD8+ T cells expressing CXCR3 (TNR3+).

The CDR3 reads CASSLEGKPSYEQYF. The chain employs TRBV7-9 and TRBJ2-7. Germline V gene sequence: CDR1 SEHNR, CDR2 FQNEAQ (reference sequence). CDR3 length equals 15 residues.